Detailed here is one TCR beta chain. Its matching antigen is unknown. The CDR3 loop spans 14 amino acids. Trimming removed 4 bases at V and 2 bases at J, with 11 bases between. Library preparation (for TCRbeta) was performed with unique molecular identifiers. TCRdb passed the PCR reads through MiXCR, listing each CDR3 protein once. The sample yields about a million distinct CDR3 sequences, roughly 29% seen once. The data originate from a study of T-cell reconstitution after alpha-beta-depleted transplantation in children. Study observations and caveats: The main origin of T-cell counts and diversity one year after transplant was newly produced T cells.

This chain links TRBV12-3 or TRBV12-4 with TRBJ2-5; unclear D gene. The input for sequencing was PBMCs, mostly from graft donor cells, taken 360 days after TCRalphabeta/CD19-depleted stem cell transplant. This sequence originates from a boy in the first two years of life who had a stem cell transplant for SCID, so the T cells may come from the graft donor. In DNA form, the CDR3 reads TGTGCCAGCAGTTCGTCTGTCGAACAAGAGACCCAGTACTTC. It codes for CASSSSVEQETQYF.